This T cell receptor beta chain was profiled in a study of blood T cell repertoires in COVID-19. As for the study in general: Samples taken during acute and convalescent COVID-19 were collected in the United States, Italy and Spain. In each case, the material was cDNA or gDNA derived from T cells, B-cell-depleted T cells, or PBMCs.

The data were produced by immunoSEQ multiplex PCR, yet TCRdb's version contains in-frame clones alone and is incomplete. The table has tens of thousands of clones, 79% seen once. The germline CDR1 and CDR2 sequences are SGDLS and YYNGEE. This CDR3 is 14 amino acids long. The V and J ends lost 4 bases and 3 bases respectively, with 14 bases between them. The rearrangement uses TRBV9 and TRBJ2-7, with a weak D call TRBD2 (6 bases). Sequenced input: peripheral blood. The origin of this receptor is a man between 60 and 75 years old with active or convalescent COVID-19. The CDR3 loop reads CASSPRDGDYEQYF. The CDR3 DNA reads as TGTGCCAGCAGCCCGCGGGACGGAGACTACGAGCAGTACTTC.